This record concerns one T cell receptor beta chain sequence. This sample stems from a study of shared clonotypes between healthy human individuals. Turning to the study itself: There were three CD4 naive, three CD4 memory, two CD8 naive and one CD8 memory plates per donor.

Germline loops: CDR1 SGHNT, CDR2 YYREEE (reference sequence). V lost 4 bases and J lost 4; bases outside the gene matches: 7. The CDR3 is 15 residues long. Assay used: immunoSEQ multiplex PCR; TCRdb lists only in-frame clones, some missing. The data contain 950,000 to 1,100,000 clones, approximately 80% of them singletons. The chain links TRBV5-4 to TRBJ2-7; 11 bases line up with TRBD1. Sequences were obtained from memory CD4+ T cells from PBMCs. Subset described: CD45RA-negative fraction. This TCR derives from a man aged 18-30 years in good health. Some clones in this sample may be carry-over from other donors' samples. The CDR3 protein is CASSKLDRGLYEQYF. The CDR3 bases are TGTGCCAGCAGCAAACTGGACAGGGGGCTATACGAGCAGTACTTC.